This is a list of T cell receptor beta chains from one sample in a study of cytomegalovirus exposure and HLA in healthy donors. The assay was immunoSEQ multiplex PCR, and TCRdb's table has in-frame clones only and misses some. Counted here are 100,000 or so clones, 70% to 80% occurring once; the ten biggest clones make up 1.3%. The source material was PBMCs. The receptors stem from a man aged 35-49 years in good health and CMV-seronegative. Each CDR3 is given with its conserved first and last residue. The D gene is left open where the match is weak. The size entry is marked missing in some rows and otherwise reads once, few, many or a size class.

>TRBJ2-1|TRBV30|16|-|TRBD1
TGTGCCTGGAGTGGCGAGACAGGGAGCTCCTACAATGAGCAGTTCTTC
CAWSGETGSSYNEQFF
>TRBJ2-6|TRBV19|15|few|TRBD1
TGTGCCAGTAGGGGACAGGGCTCTGGGGCCAACGTCCTGACTTTC
CASRGQGSGANVLTF
>TRBJ2-7|TRBV27|13|-|TRBD2
TGTGCCAGCAGTTACAAGCGGGAGGACGAGCAGTACTTC
CASSYKREDEQYF
>TRBJ2-1|TRBV7-8|15|-|-
TGTGCCAGCAGCTTGACGCGCGGGATCTACAATGAGCAGTTCTTC
CASSLTRGIYNEQFF
>TRBJ1-1|TRBV29-1|18|-|TRBD1
TGCAGCGTCTACAAACGAAAGCCGGGACAGGGGATGAACACTGAAGCTTTCTTT
CSVYKRKPGQGMNTEAFF
>TRBJ2-7|TRBV6-1|14|-|-
TGTGCCAGCAGTGTCCTATATGGCTCCTACGAGCAGTACTTC
CASSVLYGSYEQYF
>TRBJ2-7|TRBV25-1|17|-|TRBD2
TGTGCCAGCAGTGGGCGCGGCCTAGCGGGAGCTCCCTACGAGCAGTACTTC
CASSGRGLAGAPYEQYF
>TRBJ2-7|TRBV11-1|11|-|-
TGTGCCAGCTCAGGGTCCTACGAGCAGTACTTC
CASSGSYEQYF
>TRBJ2-7|TRBV14|13|-|-
TGTGCCAGCAGCCACCCGAGCTCCTACGAGCAGTACTTC
CASSHPSSYEQYF
>TRBJ2-7|TRBV2|15|-|TRBD1
TGTGCCAGCAAGGAAGGGACAGGGGCCCCCTACGAGCAGTACTTC
CASKEGTGAPYEQYF
>TRBJ2-3|TRBV7-8|16|-|-
TGTGCCAGCAGCTTAGGACAGGCCCCAAGCACAGATACGCAGTATTTT
CASSLGQAPSTDTQYF
>TRBJ1-5|TRBV21-1|16|-|-
TGTGCCAGCAGCAAAGGGGGGAGGAGTTGCAATCAGCCCCAGCATTTT
CASSKGGRSCNQPQHF
>TRBJ2-7|TRBV29-1|15|-|TRBD1
TGCAGCGTGCGCACCGGGACAGGGGGTGTCTACGAGCAGTACTTC
CSVRTGTGGVYEQYF
>TRBJ2-7|TRBV16|15|-|-
TGTGCCAGCAGCCAACGTCCCGGACAGTCCTACGAGCAGTACTTC
CASSQRPGQSYEQYF
>TRBJ2-7|TRBV5-1|15|-|-
TGCGCCAGCAGCCCGACCGGGACAATTGGAGACGAGCAGTACTTC
CASSPTGTIGDEQYF
>TRBJ2-1|TRBV5-5|15|-|TRBD2
TGTGCCAGCAGATCCGGGACTAGCGGGCACAATGAGCAGTTCTTC
CASRSGTSGHNEQFF
>TRBJ1-2|TRBV6-5|16|-|TRBD1
TGTGCCAGCAGTTATACTGGACAGGGGTCCGCCTATGGCTACACCTTC
CASSYTGQGSAYGYTF
>TRBJ2-2|TRBV2|15|-|TRBD2
TGTGCCAGCGCCGGGACTAGCGGAAACACCGGGGAGCTGTTTTTT
CASAGTSGNTGELFF
>TRBJ1-2|TRBV15|14|-|-
TGTGCCACCAGCAGAGAATACAGGAACTATGGCTACACCTTC
CATSREYRNYGYTF